A single sample is the source of the 23 T cell receptor beta chains below, sequenced in a study of graft-versus-host responses after intestinal transplantation (dated by TCRdb to about 2021). The time point label of this sample denotes: cells obtained before transplantation from donor or recipient. Libraries were built with the immunoSEQ multiplex PCR assay. TCRdb obtained this table from immuneACCESS and retained in-frame rearrangements with V and J assigned. These tables miss some clones; where compared with another copy, unresolved V genes account for less than half of the shortfall, and the remainder is unexplained. This sample has approximately 86,000 clones in its table, and about nine tenths of those were observed once. Of the sample, nearly 0.1% is held by the ten largest clones. These TCRs are of unknown antigen specificity. The specimen was unstimulated CD4+ T cells sorted from spleen or lymph node cells, collected before intestinal transplant. These receptors were taken from a human donor who received an intestinal transplant.

V and J are TRBV9 and TRBJ2-5; 10 bases agree with TRBD2. Losses at the gene ends were 0 bases for V and 1 base for J; bases not matched to a gene: 9. Looked up from germline, CDR1 is SGDLS and CDR2 is YYNGEE. This CDR3 region has 18 residues. For the CDR3, the DNA is TGTGCCAGCAGCGTAGGTCAAGCGGGGGGGACATTCCAAGAGACCCAGTACTTC. As protein: CASSVGQAGGTFQETQYF.

V usage is TRBV4-3 and J usage is TRBJ2-3, with 7 bases aligning to TRBD2. The CDR3 spans 16 residues. Germline V gives CDR1 LGHNA, CDR2 YSLEER. The junction had 8 bases not matched to a gene; V was cut back by 0 bases and J by 5 bases. Written as DNA, the CDR3 is TGCGCCAGCAGCCAAGATTCGGATGCTAGCGGAGATACGCAGTATTTT. This translates into CASSQDSDASGDTQYF.

The chain employs TRBV6-5 and TRBJ2-1; the match to TRBD1 covers 12 bases. Germline CDR1 and CDR2: MNHEY and SVGAGI. The CDR3 is made up of 16 amino acids. Germline trimming cut 0 bases from V and 7 bases from J; bases unmatched to any gene: 4. The CDR3 coding sequence is TGTGCCAGCAGTTACTCGCAGGGACAGGGGGCTAATGAGCAGTTCTTC. It is translated as CASSYSQGQGANEQFF.

The chain couples TRBV6-5 to TRBJ2-1; 10 positions agree with TRBD2. Germline loops: CDR1 MNHEY, CDR2 SVGAGI. This CDR3 has 16 amino acids. Trimming removed 2 bases from V and 7 bases from J; junction bases left unmatched: 8. In DNA, the CDR3 is TGTGCCAGCAGTTACCCCGGGGTAGCGGGGGGTAATGAGCAGTTCTTC. Translation: CASSYPGVAGGNEQFF.

The J gene is TRBJ2-5, the V gene TRBV18; D perhaps matches TRBD2 (6 bases). Between the trimmed V and J ends, which lost 3 bases and 3 bases, there was a span of 11 bases. This CDR3 has 14 amino acids. In germline, CDR1 is KGHSH, CDR2 LQKENI. The CDR3 nucleotides read TGTGCCAGCTCACCGGGACTGTTAAAAGAGACCCAGTACTTC. It yields the protein CASSPGLLKETQYF.

This sequence joins TRBV7-9 and TRBJ2-5, with D maybe TRBD2 (5 bases). CDR1 is SEHNR and CDR2 is FQNEAQ in the germline V gene (reference sequence). This CDR3 comprises 15 residues. V was clipped by 1 base and J by 5 bases, with 14 bases between them. CDR3 sequence: CASSLGHNTRETQYF. CDR3 bases: TGTGCCAGCAGCTTAGGACACAATACTAGGGAGACCCAGTACTTC.

V and J are TRBV7-4 and TRBJ1-5; D not resolved. The CDR3 spans 15 residues. V was pared by 0 bases and J by 5 bases, with 11 bases between. CDR1 is SGHVT, CDR2 SQSDAQ, per germline. The CDR3 DNA reads as TGTGCCAGCAGCTTAGCGGTGAGGGTTCATCAGCCCCAGCATTTT. Translating it yields CASSLAVRVHQPQHF.

V and J are TRBV2 and TRBJ1-5, with 7 bases fitting TRBD1. V lost 6 bases, J lost 6 bases, and 5 bases stayed unmatched. Germline CDR1 reads SNHLY; CDR2 reads FYNNEI. This CDR3 is built from 13 residues. CDR3 in amino acids: CASRGRGPQPQHF. CDR3 nucleotide sequence: TGTGCCAGCAGAGGAAGGGGGCCTCAGCCCCAGCATTTT.

The rearrangement uses TRBV5-1 and TRBJ2-3, with D possibly TRBD1 on 6 matching bases. V lost 0 bases, J lost 0 bases, and 14 bases lay in between. CDR1 is SGHRS and CDR2 is YFSETQ in the germline V gene. The CDR3 runs 17 residues. The CDR3 loop is CASSLVGTPASTDTQYF. CDR3 nucleotides: TGCGCCAGCAGCTTGGTAGGGACACCCGCTAGCACAGATACGCAGTATTTT.

V usage is TRBV18 and J usage is TRBJ1-2, with a tentative D call TRBD1 (5 bases). The CDR3 sequence is 14 residues long. Between the trimmed V and J ends, which lost 3 bases and 6 bases, there was a span of 14 bases. Germline V gene data show CDR1 as KGHSH and CDR2 as LQKENI. The chain's CDR3 is CASSPQDKGNGYTF. The CDR3 nucleotides read TGTGCCAGCTCACCTCAGGACAAGGGGAATGGCTACACCTTC.

This clone occurred once. The chain combines TRBV6-5 with TRBJ2-1, with D tentatively TRBD2 (5 bases). Deletions cut 5 bases from V and 2 bases from J, with 10 bases between. This CDR3 has 14 residues. In germline, CDR1 is MNHEY, CDR2 SVGAGI. CDR3 DNA sequence: TGTGCCAGCAGTCGAACCGGGGCCTACAATGAGCAGTTCTTC. Amino acid sequence: CASSRTGAYNEQFF.

The V call is TRBV9, the J call TRBJ2-7; 7 nucleotides line up with TRBD2. The CDR3 is 17 residues long. The germline V gene encodes CDR1 SGDLS and CDR2 YYNGEE. The V gene end was trimmed by 0 bases and the J gene end by 1 base; junction bases not matched to a gene: 10. This CDR3 is CASSVGGGTDQSYEQYF. CDR3 bases: TGTGCCAGCAGCGTAGGGGGGGGGACGGATCAATCCTACGAGCAGTACTTC.

This chain links TRBV5-1 with TRBJ2-1, with D maybe TRBD2 (6 bases). V was pared by 1 base and J by 9 bases, with 14 bases between. The CDR3 contains 14 residues. Germline assignment: CDR1 SGHRS and CDR2 YFSETQ. The CDR3 is CASSLTHLGGEQFF. In DNA, the CDR3 is TGCGCCAGCAGCTTGACCCATTTGGGGGGTGAGCAGTTCTTC.

The chain links TRBV5-4 to TRBJ2-6, with D unresolved. Trimming left V 0 bases short and J 1 base short, with 5 bases between. The CDR3 contains 15 residues. Germline V gene lookup returns CDR1 SGHNT and CDR2 YYREEE (reference sequence). The CDR3 nucleotides are TGTGCCAGCAGCTTGGTACAGTCTGGGGCCAACGTCCTGACTTTC. Translated, it gives CASSLVQSGANVLTF. The full variable domain, its missing parts supplied by reference TRBV5-4 and TRBJ2-6, is ETGVTQSPTHLIKTRGQQVTLRCSSQSGHNTVSWYQQALGQGPQFIFQYYREEENGRGNFPPRFSGLQFPNYSSELNVNALELDDSALYLCASSLVQSGANVLTFGAGSRLTVL.

This chain connects TRBV7-2 to TRBJ2-7; 10 bases line up with TRBD2. CDR1 SGHTA and CDR2 FQGNSA come from the germline V gene. The CDR3 length is 16 residues. After removal of 6 bases from V and 3 bases from J, the junction contained 11 bases not matched to a gene. CDR3 loop: CASSPHLAGASYEQYF. The CDR3 nucleotides are TGTGCCAGCAGTCCCCATCTAGCGGGGGCCAGCTACGAGCAGTACTTC.

This chain uses TRBV6-6 with TRBJ1-5, with D possibly matching TRBD1 (5 bases). This CDR3 region has 16 residues. Trimming stripped 0 bases from V and 6 bases from J, with 15 bases between. Germline CDR1 is MNHNY and CDR2 is SVGAGI (reference sequence). CDR3 region: CASSYSILRDSQPQHF. CDR3 bases: TGTGCCAGCAGTTACTCGATCCTCAGGGATAGTCAGCCCCAGCATTTT.

The rearrangement joins TRBV7-9 to TRBJ2-7; 7 bases fit TRBD2. Germline CDR1 and CDR2: SEHNR and FQNEAQ (reference sequence). This CDR3 comprises 13 residues. V lost 7 bases to trimming and J lost 0 bases; unmatched junction nucleotides: 3. CDR3 region: CASKPGGSYEQYF. CDR3 nucleotide sequence: TGTGCCAGCAAGCCGGGGGGCTCCTACGAGCAGTACTTC.

The chain combines TRBV12-5 with TRBJ2-1; TRBD2 matches at 7 bases. Germline CDR1 is LGHNT and CDR2 is FRNRAP. The V segment lost 7 bases and the J segment 5 bases; nucleotides outside the gene matches: 14. The CDR3 runs 16 residues. CDR3 nucleotides: TGTGCTAGTGCTAAAAGCGTGGCAGGGAGGGACAATGAGCAGTTCTTC. It specifies CASAKSVAGRDNEQFF.

This sequence joins TRBV2 and TRBJ1-6; D is unresolved. Germline V lookup: CDR1 SNHLY, CDR2 FYNNEI. The germline V and J ends were trimmed by 4 bases and 7 bases, with 17 bases remaining between them. CDR3 size: 16 residues. This chain's CDR3 is CASSAGGLRSNSPLHF. In DNA form, the CDR3 reads TGTGCCAGCAGTGCGGGAGGTCTTCGATCAAATTCACCCCTCCACTTT.

V and J are TRBV19 and TRBJ1-2; maybe TRBD1 (6 bases). The germline V and J ends were trimmed by 5 bases and 4 bases, with 11 bases remaining between them. This CDR3 contains 13 residues. Germline V gene data show CDR1 as LNHDA and CDR2 as SQIVND (reference sequence). Written as DNA, the CDR3 is TGTGCCAGTAGTGGGCGACAGGTCTATGGCTACACCTTC. Its translation: CASSGRQVYGYTF.

The rearrangement links TRBV5-4 to TRBJ1-2, with 10 bases fitting TRBD1. With V trimmed by 3 bases and J by 7 bases, 9 bases remained unmatched. Germline V lookup: CDR1 SGHNT, CDR2 YYREEE (reference sequence). CDR3 length: 15 amino acids. The CDR3 DNA sequence: TGTGCCAGCAGCTCCCGGGACAGGGGATTTCGTGGCTACACCTTC. Residues: CASSSRDRGFRGYTF. The full variable domain, its missing parts supplied by reference TRBV5-4 and TRBJ1-2, is ETGVTQSPTHLIKTRGQQVTLRCSSQSGHNTVSWYQQALGQGPQFIFQYYREEENGRGNFPPRFSGLQFPNYSSELNVNALELDDSALYLCASSSRDRGFRGYTFGSGTRLTVV.

This sequence joins TRBV2 and TRBJ2-7; 10 bases map to TRBD2. V shed 2 bases, J shed 6 bases, and the junction held 4 bases outside the gene matches. CDR3 size: 14 residues. Germline V CDR1 and CDR2: SNHLY, FYNNEI. This CDR3 is CASSERTSGGEQYF. The CDR3 DNA reads TGTGCCAGCAGTGAACGGACTAGCGGTGGCGAGCAGTACTTC. Full variable domain (outside the CDR3, taken from reference TRBV2 and TRBJ2-7): EPEVTQTPSHQVTQMGQEVILRCVPISNHLYFYWYRQILGQKVEFLVSFYNNEISEKSEIFDDQFSVERPDGSNFTLKIRSTKLEDSAMYFCASSERTSGGEQYFGPGTRLTVT.

The chain recombines TRBV19 with TRBJ2-3, with TRBD1 matching over 7 bases. Germline V gene data show CDR1 as LNHDA and CDR2 as SQIVND (reference sequence). The CDR3 is 16 amino acids. Trimming removed 2 bases from V and 0 bases from J; junction bases left unmatched: 5. CDR3 bases: TGTGCCAGTAGTATATGGGACAGCTATAGCACAGATACGCAGTATTTT. Encoded protein: CASSIWDSYSTDTQYF.